The sequence of this T cell receptor beta chain was determined in a study of T cell responses to AZD1222 COVID-19 vaccine. The repertoire was sequenced with immunoSEQ multiplex PCR; TCRdb's copy has only in-frame clones and lacks some. The table lists more than 110,000 clones, 80% to 95% of them singletons, with 3% to 3.5% in the top ten. Here the sequenced sample was peripheral blood, taken on day 0 of AZD1222 vaccination. This TCR was recovered from an adult in good health.

Written as DNA, the CDR3 is TGCAGCGTTGAAGTTTCGGGCACCTCGGAGACTGAAGCTTTCTTT. Translating gives CSVEVSGTSETEAFF. V usage is TRBV29-1 and J usage is TRBJ1-1; no definite D call. This CDR3 has 15 amino acids. V lost 1 base and J 5 bases, leaving 17 bases between the germline ends. Germline V lookup: CDR1 SQVTM, CDR2 ANQGSEA. The full variable domain, its missing parts supplied by reference TRBV29-1 and TRBJ1-1, is SAVISQKPSRDICQRGTSLTIQCQVDSQVTMMFWYRQQPGQSLTLIATANQGSEATYESGFVIDKFPISRPNLTFSTLTVSNMSPEDSSIYLCSVEVSGTSETEAFFGQGTRLTVV.